A single sample gave rise to the 32 T cell receptor beta chains below, sequenced in a study of cytomegalovirus exposure and HLA in healthy donors. The PCR contained 60 Vbeta and 13 Jbeta primers. Assay used: immunoSEQ multiplex PCR; TCRdb lists only in-frame clones, some missing. Seen here are some 78,000 clones, roughly three quarters observed once, and the top ten hold roughly a quarter. The material sequenced was PBMCs. The receptors derive from a woman aged 50 to 60 in good health and CMV-seropositive.

The chain has TRBV27 and TRBJ1-5; D perhaps matches TRBD1 (6 bases). Trimming took 6 bases from V and 1 from J, leaving 13 bases between them. This CDR3 is 15 amino acids long. CDR1 is MNHEY, CDR2 SMNVEV, per germline (reference sequence). The CDR3 sequence: CASRKNRDSNQPQHF. The DNA of the CDR3 is TGTGCCAGCAGAAAAAACAGGGACAGCAATCAGCCCCAGCATTTT.

The chain has TRBV14 and TRBJ2-5; D is perhaps TRBD2 (7 bases). The germline CDR1 and CDR2 sequences are SGHDN and FVKESK. The CDR3 contains 16 residues. V gave up 1 base and J gave up 3 bases, with 15 bases separating them. The CDR3: CASSQALRGRKETQYF. CDR3 coding DNA: TGTGCCAGCAGCCAAGCGTTGCGGGGGCGAAAAGAGACCCAGTACTTC.

This clone was seen more than once but under ten times. J is TRBJ1-1 and V is TRBV5-1; 8 nucleotides match TRBD1. V was clipped by 1 base and J by 4 bases; unmatched bases: 3. The CDR3 totals 14 residues. Germline CDR1 is SGHRS and CDR2 is YFSETQ. CDR3 residues: CASSLRRGPTEAFF. In DNA, the CDR3 is TGCGCCAGCAGCTTGCGCAGGGGGCCCACTGAAGCTTTCTTT.

J is TRBJ1-4 and V is TRBV18; D remains unclear. V was clipped by 3 bases and J by 7 bases, with 15 bases between them. The CDR3 loop spans 15 amino acids. Germline V gene sequence: CDR1 KGHSH, CDR2 LQKENI. The CDR3 loop is CASSPPGSGSEKLFF. The CDR3 bases are TGTGCCAGCTCACCGCCCGGGAGTGGGAGTGAAAAACTGTTTTTT.

V gene TRBV20-1 combines with J gene TRBJ1-1; possible D gene TRBD1, 5 bases. This CDR3 spans 10 amino acids. From germline, CDR1 is DFQATT and CDR2 SNEGSKA (reference sequence). V shed 3 bases and J shed 7 bases, with 6 bases lying between them. The CDR3 here is CSARGGEAFF. CDR3 sequence (DNA): TGCAGTGCTAGGGGGGGTGAAGCTTTCTTT.

This chain uses TRBV27 with TRBJ2-5, with TRBD2 as a possible D gene (6 bases). V lost 1 base to trimming and J lost 7 bases, with 10 bases between them. CDR1 is MNHEY and CDR2 is SMNVEV in the germline V gene (reference sequence). The CDR3 runs 13 residues. The CDR3 DNA is TGTGCCAGCAGTTTATACACCGGGGGGACCCAGTACTTC. As protein: CASSLYTGGTQYF.

This chain links TRBV6-1 with TRBJ2-2; perhaps TRBD1 as D (6 bases). Germline V lookup: CDR1 MNHNS, CDR2 SASEGT. CDR3 length: 14 residues. The V gene lost 3 bases and the J gene lost 7 bases, with 12 bases spanning the gap. In DNA, the CDR3 is TGTGCCAGCAGTGAGGGACAAGGGGGCGGGGAGCTGTTTTTT. It codes for CASSEGQGGGELFF.

The chain employs TRBV6-4 and TRBJ1-1, with TRBD1 matching 9 bases. Trimming cost V 6 bases and J 4 bases; bases outside gene matches: 12. The CDR3 consists of 16 residues. The V gene's germline CDR1 is MRHNA and CDR2 SNTAGT. The CDR3 DNA reads as TGTGCCAGCAGGGGGGGCACAGGGGGCCGGAGCACTGAAGCTTTCTTT. Its translation: CASRGGTGGRSTEAFF.

This clone was counted only a few times. As DNA, the CDR3 is TGTGCCAGCAGTGACCCACGGGGGGCGCTGGCTGAAGCTTTCTTT. Translating gives CASSDPRGALAEAFF. The V gene is TRBV6-6, the J gene TRBJ1-1, with a tentative D call TRBD1 (6 bases). Germline CDR1 MNHNY, CDR2 SVGAGI (reference sequence). V lost 5 bases, J lost 6 bases, and 19 bases lay in between. This CDR3 is built from 15 residues.

The chain has TRBV27 and TRBJ2-1, with 9 nucleotides matching TRBD2. Per the germline V gene, CDR1 is MNHEY and CDR2 is SMNVEV (reference sequence). The CDR3 contains 15 residues. With V trimmed by 5 bases and J by 2 bases, 4 bases remained unmatched. The CDR3 coding sequence is TGTGCCAGCAGTATAATAGCGGGAGCCTACAATGAGCAGTTCTTC. This sequence encodes CASSIIAGAYNEQFF.

The rearrangement joins TRBV7-9 to TRBJ2-5; 7 nucleotides match TRBD1. Germline loops: CDR1 SEHNR, CDR2 FQNEAQ (reference sequence). V gave up 6 bases and J gave up 2 bases; unmatched junction bases: 6. CDR3 length equals 14 residues. CDR3 region: CASSSTGAQETQYF. The CDR3 DNA follows: TGTGCCAGCAGTTCCACAGGGGCGCAAGAGACCCAGTACTTC.

The rearrangement links TRBV7-9 to TRBJ1-2; 10 nucleotides line up with TRBD1. Germline lookup yields CDR1 SEHNR and CDR2 FQNEAQ (reference sequence). The CDR3 length is 15 residues. With 6 bases clipped from V and 3 bases from J, the junction kept 7 bases outside the gene matches. The CDR3 reads CASSPGTGVDYGYTF. CDR3 bases: TGTGCCAGCAGTCCCGGGACAGGGGTGGACTATGGCTACACCTTC.

The genes are TRBV19 and TRBJ1-1; the D gene is possibly TRBD1 (6 bases). The V end lost 4 bases, the J end lost 0 bases, and 12 bases lay between the germline ends. CDR3 size: 15 residues. Germline V gene sequence: CDR1 LNHDA, CDR2 SQIVND (reference sequence). CDR3 in amino acids: CASSKIWGLNTEAFF. CDR3 coding DNA: TGTGCCAGTAGTAAAATATGGGGGCTGAACACTGAAGCTTTCTTT.

The chain uses TRBV10-2 and TRBJ2-3; D may be TRBD1 (5 bases). The CDR3 totals 12 residues. Trimming took off 6 bases at V and 1 base at J, with 5 bases between the two ends. Germline V gene lookup returns CDR1 WSHSY and CDR2 SAAADI. For the CDR3, the DNA is TGCGCCAGCAGCAGGGGCACAGATACGCAGTATTTT. Its translation is CASSRGTDTQYF.

Points on this clone: At one of its ends the junction is not consistent with the germline gene, which may arise from a read error. This chain connects TRBV7-9 to TRBJ1-4, with a tentative D call TRBD1 (6 bases). The CDR3 runs to 15 residues. Germline CDR1 is SEHNR and CDR2 is FQNEAQ (reference sequence). The chain's CDR3 is CSSSPDLGAGEKLFF. CDR3 sequence (DNA): TGTTCCAGCAGCCCCGACCTGGGGGCTGGCGAAAAACTGTTTTTT.

The genes are TRBV5-1 and TRBJ1-2; no reliable D call. Trimming removed 4 bases at V and 6 bases at J, with 7 bases between. Germline V lookup: CDR1 SGHRS, CDR2 YFSETQ. The CDR3 has 11 amino acids. In DNA form, the CDR3 reads TGCGCCAGCAGCCAATCGGATGGCTACACCTTC. Translation: CASSQSDGYTF.

This clone showed up just once. The chain is built from TRBV7-8 and TRBJ2-1; D not certain. Germline-derived CDR1 and CDR2 are SGHVS and FQNEAQ. The CDR3 has 14 amino acids. Trimming removed 5 bases from V and 5 bases from J, with 13 bases in between. This chain's CDR3 is CASSPSGTHNEQFF. The CDR3, as DNA: TGTGCCAGCAGCCCTAGTGGCACTCACAATGAGCAGTTCTTC.

The gene calls are TRBV21-1 and TRBJ1-5; the tabulated D call, TRBD1, remains unverified against the DNA. TRBV21-1 is flagged as a pseudogene. There are 14 residues in the CDR3. The CDR3 here is CASSTGAFNQPQHF. The CDR3 bases are TGTGCCAGCAGTACAGGGGCCTTCAATCAGCCCCAGCATTTT.

This rearrangement joins TRBV27 to TRBJ2-2; 12 positions match TRBD2. There are 16 residues in the CDR3. Germline V gene data show CDR1 as MNHEY and CDR2 as SMNVEV (reference sequence). The V gene end was trimmed by 6 bases and the J gene end by 4 bases; junction bases not matched to a gene: 6. The chain's CDR3 is CASRLAGGLPTGELFF. The CDR3 nucleotides are TGTGCCAGCAGACTAGCGGGGGGATTACCCACCGGGGAGCTGTTTTTT.

The chain combines TRBV12-5 with TRBJ2-4, with D possibly matching TRBD1 (7 bases). The germline V gene encodes CDR1 LGHNT and CDR2 FRNRAP. The CDR3 is 17 residues long. Trimming cost V 1 base and J 2 bases, with 15 bases left between them. The CDR3 bases are TGTGCTAGTGGTTTGGATAAGGGGGGACAGACCAAAAACATTCAGTACTTC. Its protein product is CASGLDKGGQTKNIQYF. Full variable domain (outside the CDR3, taken from reference TRBV12-5 and TRBJ2-4): DARVTQTPRHKVTEMGQEVTMRCQPILGHNTVFWYRQTMMQGLELLAYFRNRAPLDDSGMPKDRFSAEMPDATLATLKIQPSEPRDSAVYFCASGLDKGGQTKNIQYFGAGTRLSVL.

The chain combines TRBV13 with TRBJ2-1; D is perhaps TRBD2 (6 bases). Germline V gene sequence: CDR1 PRHDT, CDR2 FYEKMQ (reference sequence). This CDR3 comprises 16 residues. Trimming left V 5 bases short and J 1 base short, with 15 bases between. CDR3 DNA: TGTGCCAGCAGCAAAGGGGCGGGAAGTTCCTACAATGAGCAGTTCTTC. Translated: CASSKGAGSSYNEQFF.

This clone was seen a few times. J is TRBJ2-1 and V is TRBV5-1; D is unresolved. With 0 bases removed from V and 10 bases from J, the gap between germline ends came to 14 bases. The CDR3 covers 14 residues. Germline V gene sequence: CDR1 SGHRS, CDR2 YFSETQ. CDR3 nucleotides: TGCGCCAGCAGCTTGGAGATGGCAGCGTTAGAGCAGTTCTTC. Its translation is CASSLEMAALEQFF.

The chain carries TRBV10-2 and TRBJ2-2; TRBD2 matches at 11 bases. CDR1 WSHSY and CDR2 SAAADI come from the germline V gene. This CDR3 is 16 amino acids long. After removal of 5 bases from V and 1 base from J, the junction contained 3 bases not matched to a gene. As DNA, the CDR3 is TGCGCCAGCAGTTCTAGCGGGGGGCAGAACACCGGGGAGCTGTTTTTT. It translates to CASSSSGGQNTGELFF.

V and J are TRBV2 and TRBJ2-4, with D uncertain. Germline V lookup: CDR1 SNHLY, CDR2 FYNNEI. Deletions cut 7 bases from V and 5 bases from J, with 12 bases between. The CDR3 consists of 13 residues. The CDR3 here is CASTSEPQNIQYF. Written as DNA, the CDR3 is TGTGCCAGCACTTCAGAACCCCAAAACATTCAGTACTTC.

The CDR3 loop reads CASSPFYEQYF. The CDR3, as DNA: TGTGCCAGCAGCCCTTTCTACGAGCAGTACTTC. The chain carries TRBV6-6 and TRBJ2-7; no definite D call. There are 11 residues in the CDR3. Germline assignment: CDR1 MNHNY and CDR2 SVGAGI (reference sequence). The V and J ends lost 6 bases and 3 bases respectively, with 6 bases between them.

V is TRBV6-4 and J is TRBJ2-7; D is possibly TRBD1 (6 bases). Trimming removed 1 base from V and 3 bases from J, with 13 bases in between. Per the germline V gene, CDR1 is MRHNA and CDR2 is SNTAGT. This CDR3 contains 15 residues. The CDR3 region has the DNA TGTGCCAGCAGTGACTATAGAGGGGGATTCTACGAGCAGTACGTC. The encoded protein is CASSDYRGGFYEQYV.

The gene calls are TRBV5-1 and TRBJ1-1; D is uncertain. From germline, CDR1 is SGHRS and CDR2 YFSETQ. This CDR3 region has 12 residues. V was cut by 0 bases and J by 7 bases, with 7 bases left in between. The CDR3 DNA follows: TGCGCCAGCAGCTTGGGCCGCGATGAAGCTTTCTTT. Protein sequence: CASSLGRDEAFF.

The rearrangement links TRBV2 to TRBJ2-3; no firm D call. The CDR3 contains 16 residues. Germline V gene data show CDR1 as SNHLY and CDR2 as FYNNEI. V lost 6 bases to trimming and J lost 2 bases, with 18 bases between them. CDR3 loop: CASSVSRRKNTDTQYF. The CDR3 nucleotides are TGTGCCAGCAGCGTTAGTAGGCGGAAAAACACAGATACGCAGTATTTT.

The V and J genes are TRBV19 and TRBJ1-3; D gene unclear. The germline gives CDR1 LNHDA, CDR2 SQIVND (reference sequence). This CDR3 contains 15 residues. Trimming took off 4 bases at V and 2 bases at J, with 12 bases between the two ends. The CDR3 DNA is TGTGCCAGTAGTACCAGCCCAGGCGCTGGAAACACCATATATTTT. Encoded protein: CASSTSPGAGNTIYF.

This chain joins TRBV7-9 and TRBJ1-1, with D maybe TRBD1 (6 bases). The V gene lost 2 bases and the J gene lost 2 bases, with 18 bases spanning the gap. The germline V gene has CDR1 SEHNR and CDR2 FQNEAQ (reference sequence). The CDR3 length is 17 residues. Here the CDR3 reads CASSLHLQGIKNTEAFF. In DNA form, the CDR3 reads TGTGCCAGCAGCTTACACCTTCAGGGGATTAAAAACACTGAAGCTTTCTTT.

The chain combines TRBV2 with TRBJ2-3; a weak D match, TRBD1 (6 bases). The CDR3 loop spans 13 amino acids. The germline V and J ends were trimmed by 10 bases and 4 bases, with 15 bases remaining between them. Germline CDR1 and CDR2: SNHLY and FYNNEI. The CDR3 sequence: CATLRQDPDTQYF. The DNA of the CDR3 is TGTGCCACCCTTCGACAGGATCCAGATACGCAGTATTTT.

J is TRBJ1-3 and V is TRBV6-5, with unresolved D. Germline V gene sequence: CDR1 MNHEY, CDR2 SVGAGI. This CDR3 region has 15 residues. Trimming cost V 4 bases and J 7 bases, with 17 bases left between them. The CDR3 region has the DNA TGTGCCAGCAGTTTCGGATCAGTCGGAGGGAACACCATATATTTT. Translation gives CASSFGSVGGNTIYF.